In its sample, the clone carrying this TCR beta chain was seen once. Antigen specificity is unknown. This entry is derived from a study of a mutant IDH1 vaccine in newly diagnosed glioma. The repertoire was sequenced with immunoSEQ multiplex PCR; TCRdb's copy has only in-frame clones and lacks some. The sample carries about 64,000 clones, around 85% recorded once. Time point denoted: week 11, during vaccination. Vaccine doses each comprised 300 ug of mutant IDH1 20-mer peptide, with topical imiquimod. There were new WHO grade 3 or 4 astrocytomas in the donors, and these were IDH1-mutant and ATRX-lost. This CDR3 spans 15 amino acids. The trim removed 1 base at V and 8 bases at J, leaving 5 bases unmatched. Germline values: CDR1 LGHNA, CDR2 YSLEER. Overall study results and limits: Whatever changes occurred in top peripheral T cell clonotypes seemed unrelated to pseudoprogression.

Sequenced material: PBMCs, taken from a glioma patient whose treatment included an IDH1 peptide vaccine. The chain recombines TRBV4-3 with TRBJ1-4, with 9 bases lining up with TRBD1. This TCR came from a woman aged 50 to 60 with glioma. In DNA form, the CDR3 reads TGCGCCAGCAGCCAAGTAGGGACAGGGAAGGAAAAACTGTTTTTT. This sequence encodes CASSQVGTGKEKLFF.